This T cell receptor beta chain was documented in a study of identical twins (TCRdb year 2016). About the full investigation: TCR alpha and beta repertoires from monozygotic twins, unrelated adults of various ages and cord blood were deep-sequenced to test whether fetal clonotypes persist. Replicate twin experiments were performed at different times using different library preparation protocols to rule out contamination. Findings and caveats that apply to the study as a whole: Fewer insertions were carried by abundant cord blood beta clonotypes, a similar but weaker trend appeared in young adult naive repertoires, and no such trend appeared in memory repertoires. Excess twin sharing in beta out-of-frame sequences was weaker because fewer shared sequences lowered the signal-to-noise ratio. Because the same donors could not be followed over many years, the conclusions relied on cross-sectional statistical analysis. Zero-insertion analyses could be partly confounded by invariant T cells such as MAIT and iNKT, although diverse VJ usage argued against such confounding for most clonotypes. Compared with coincidental sharing between unrelated individuals, out-of-frame TCR alpha sequences shared between twins had an excess of sequences with low generation probability. Out-of-frame TCR alpha sharing in monozygotic twins was systematically underestimated by recombination models, whereas sharing between unrelated individuals was in agreement with the recombination models.

The library came from 5' RACE. Sequenced on an Illumina HiSeq 2000. A universal primer binding site was introduced by template switching, and a unique molecular identifier was present in the final cDNA, enabling accurate counting of TCR cDNA molecules. First-strand cDNA for TCR alpha and beta chains was synthesized from specific primers in the conserved constant-segment region. To control for contamination, every cDNA library carried two barcodes: a SMART-Mk sample barcode plus Illumina barcodes. Two successive PCR steps introduced TruSeq adapter sequences along with Illumina sample barcodes. Sequencing of the TCR alpha and beta cDNA libraries was done on the Illumina HiSeq platform using custom primers. The paper's data handling went like this. Raw reads were processed with MiGEC to extract unique molecular identifiers, and MiXCR was used to determine CDR3 positions. For each individual, recombination models were inferred using an EM algorithm with the repgenHMM and IGoR tools. Shared clonotype analysis was performed with the tcR package in R, normalizing sharing by the product of cloneset sizes. To study raw recombination free of thymic and clonal selection effects, out-of-frame nonproductive sequences were analyzed. The public reads were quality trimmed at Q25 with fastp and then assembled into clones with MiXCR by TCRdb, keeping productive beta chains. Identical CDR3 proteins give one entry, which carries the most common genes and DNA. TCRdb, rather than the study authors, made the V and J calls. In all, the sample holds about 720,000 distinct CDR3 sequences, and around 8.6% of those were seen once. Around 0.98% of the sample rests with the top ten.

In this sample, this clonotype turned up a few times. Its antigen target is currently unknown. Base qualities were left out, and no much larger clone turns up one base away. Every donor was a healthy Caucasian. Three pairs of female monozygotic twins, all aged roughly 18 to 29 years, were included in the twin cohort. Peripheral blood mononuclear cells were used as the source from which RNA for TCR libraries was isolated. The same specimen was also included in a second study, on yellow fever vaccine responses in identical twins. The second paper further reports: According to the authors, the vaccine-induced T cell response in identical twins seemed to be partly convergent and partly specific to each individual. In identical twins, the study followed T cell clones that responded to the vaccine with precision.

The receptor comes from a woman between 18 and 30 years old in good health. What was sequenced was PBMCs.

The DNA sequence is as follows: TGTGCCAGCAGTACCTCTAGCGGGGGGGGGTACGAGCAGTACTTC. It is translated as CASSTSSGGGYEQYF. The sequence is built from TRBV6-1 and TRBJ2-7; TRBD2 lines up with 12 middle nucleotides. The CDR3 spans 15 residues, from the cysteine through the phenylalanine. Only the CDR3 portion is preserved as DNA: 45 bases, with reading frame beginning at the first base. The germline V gene sets CDR1 to MNHNS and CDR2 to SASEGT. Trimming leaves V shorter by 5 bases and J shorter by 4 bases, with the junction holding 6 bases beyond the gene matches.